Each of the 30 T cell receptor beta chains below was sequenced from the same sample in a study of blood T cells in healthy people across ages. PCR was performed a second time for roughly 7 to 12 cycles using a sample-barcoded 5' primer and a J-beta primer mix. TCRdb used MiXCR to reprocess the 5' RACE reads, holding one entry per CDR3 protein. The sample holds 700,000 or so distinct CDR3 sequences, 35% to 50% seen once. Material for sequencing was blood. These TCRs come from a man of 80 years or more in good health.

The CDR3 sequence: CASSPETSTDTQYF. The CDR3 nucleotides read TGTGCCAGCAGCCCAGAGACTAGCACAGATACGCAGTATTTT. The rearrangement links TRBV7-8 to TRBJ2-3, with D unclear. The CDR3 is 14 residues long. Germline V lookup: CDR1 SGHVS, CDR2 FQNEAQ. With 5 bases removed from V and 0 bases from J, the gap between germline ends came to 9 bases. Combining the CDR3 with reference TRBV7-8 and TRBJ2-3 gives the whole variable domain GAGVSQSPRYKVAKRGQDVALRCDPISGHVSLFWYQQALGQGPEFLTYFQNEAQLDKSGLPSDRFFAERPEGSVSTLKIQRTQQEDSAVYLCASSPETSTDTQYFGPGTRLTVL.

This chain joins TRBV19 and TRBJ2-3, with 12 bases identical to TRBD2. Germline lookup yields CDR1 LNHDA and CDR2 SQIVND (reference sequence). The V gene end was trimmed by 4 bases and the J gene end by 1 base; junction bases not matched to a gene: 9. The CDR3 loop spans 18 amino acids. The DNA of the CDR3 is TGTGCCAGTAGTAAGACTAGCGGGAGAGTCCCCGGCACAGATACGCAGTATTTT. This gives the protein CASSKTSGRVPGTDTQYF.

J is TRBJ2-1 and V is TRBV2; TRBD2 matches at 8 bases. CDR1 is SNHLY, CDR2 FYNNEI, per germline. V trimming: 7 bases; J trimming: 0 bases; junction bases outside the gene matches: 2. There are 14 residues in the CDR3. The CDR3 region has the DNA TGTGCCAGCATCGGGGGGGGCTCCTACAATGAGCAGTTCTTC. Translated: CASIGGGSYNEQFF.

J is TRBJ1-5 and V is TRBV5-1, with D perhaps TRBD1 (5 bases). V was cut by 4 bases and J by 3 bases, with 8 bases left in between. Germline values: CDR1 SGHRS, CDR2 YFSETQ. This CDR3 spans 13 amino acids. The CDR3 protein is CASSRDVNQPQHF. The CDR3 bases are TGCGCCAGCAGCCGGGACGTCAATCAGCCCCAGCATTTT.

In this sample, this clonotype turned up a few times. V is TRBV5-1 and J is TRBJ1-2; unclear D gene. Germline lookup yields CDR1 SGHRS and CDR2 YFSETQ. The CDR3 has 16 residues. Between the trimmed V and J ends, which lost 0 bases and 4 bases, there was a span of 16 bases. CDR3 nucleotide sequence: TGCGCCAGCAGCTTGGAGCGGCCTTTACTGATCTATGGCTACACCTTC. Protein product: CASSLERPLLIYGYTF.

The chain is built from TRBV28 and TRBJ1-5; unclear D gene. The CDR3 has 16 amino acids. V was shortened by 1 base and J by 2 bases, with 12 bases between the two germline ends. The germline V gene has CDR1 MDHEN and CDR2 SYDVKM. The CDR3 nucleotides read TGTGCCAGCAGTTTATTCCGACTGGAAGGCAATCAGCCCCAGCATTTT. It translates to CASSLFRLEGNQPQHF.

This clonotype was observed a handful of times. V and J are TRBV9 and TRBJ2-7; 7 bases are a match to TRBD1. Germline V CDR1 and CDR2: SGDLS, YYNGEE. Germline trimming cut 2 bases from V and 2 bases from J; bases unmatched to any gene: 4. The CDR3 is 14 amino acids. Written as DNA, the CDR3 is TGTGCCAGCAGCGTTCGGGACAGCGCCTACGAGCAGTACTTC. As protein: CASSVRDSAYEQYF.

The rearrangement joins TRBV3-1 to TRBJ2-7; 10 bases fit TRBD1. The J call may be in error: the DNA end matches TRBJ2-5 better. The CDR3 loop spans 19 amino acids. Looked up from germline, CDR1 is LGHDT and CDR2 is YNNKEL (reference sequence). The CDR3 loop reads CASSQDDRDRGLVQETQYF. CDR3 coding DNA: TGTGCCAGCAGCCAAGATGACCGGGACAGGGGACTAGTCCAGGAGACCCAGTACTTC.

V and J are TRBV12-3 or TRBV12-4 and TRBJ2-7, with D possibly being TRBD2 (5 bases). This CDR3 contains 13 residues. V lost 6 bases to trimming and J lost 4 bases, with 13 bases between them. In DNA form, the CDR3 reads TGTGCCAGCAGACCCAGCGAGGGTTACGAGCAGTACTTC. Encoded protein: CASRPSEGYEQYF.

The chain links TRBV7-2 to TRBJ2-7, with D possibly TRBD2 on 7 matching bases. CDR3 length: 15 amino acids. The germline V gene has CDR1 SGHTA and CDR2 FQGNSA. With 1 base removed from V and 9 bases from J, the gap between germline ends came to 19 bases. CDR3 region: CASSLEGGRGSGQYF. CDR3 in DNA: TGTGCCAGCAGCTTAGAGGGGGGGCGCGGCTCAGGGCAGTACTTC.

CDR3 protein: CASSQVGGRAGRALDIQYF. The DNA of the CDR3 is TGTGCCAGCAGCCAAGTCGGCGGGAGGGCCGGTAGGGCCCTGGACATTCAGTACTTC. The chain combines TRBV14 with TRBJ2-4, with 9 bases matching TRBD2. Unmatched junction bases numbered 18, after V lost 1 base and J lost 8 bases. Germline V gene lookup returns CDR1 SGHDN and CDR2 FVKESK. CDR3 length: 19 residues. Drawing the rest from reference TRBV14 and TRBJ2-4, the complete variable domain is EAGVTQFPSHSVIEKGQTVTLRCDPISGHDNLYWYRRVMGKEIKFLLHFVKESKQDESGMPNNRFLAERTGGTYSTLKVQPAELEDSGVYFCASSQVGGRAGRALDIQYFGAGTRLSVL.

This clonotype was detected only once. This chain joins TRBV14 and TRBJ2-1; a weak D match, TRBD1 (5 bases). Trimming stripped 0 bases from V and 6 bases from J, with 15 bases between. Per germline, CDR1 SGHDN and CDR2 FVKESK. The CDR3 is 16 amino acids. CDR3 in DNA: TGTGCCAGCAGCCAAGATACCAGGGTCGGAAGCAATGAGCAGTTCTTC. It specifies CASSQDTRVGSNEQFF.

This chain's CDR3 is CASSLVRGFQETQYF. CDR3 bases: TGTGCCAGCAGCTTAGTGCGGGGGTTCCAAGAGACCCAGTACTTC. The chain carries TRBV7-2 and TRBJ2-5, with 7 bases fitting TRBD2. With 1 base clipped from V and 1 base from J, the junction kept 3 bases outside the gene matches. The CDR3 is 15 amino acids. CDR1 and CDR2 (germline): SGHTA, FQGNSA.

This clonotype turned up a few times. This rearrangement joins TRBV11-2 to TRBJ2-5; tentative D call: TRBD2 (6 bases). The germline gives CDR1 SGHAT, CDR2 FQNNGV. The CDR3 length is 15 residues. Trimming took off 6 bases at V and 2 bases at J, with 16 bases between the two ends. CDR3 nucleotides: TGTGCCAGCAGTCCCCCGGGGGTTATGCAAGAGACCCAGTACTTC. It is translated as CASSPPGVMQETQYF.

The genes are TRBV5-6 and TRBJ2-4; D may be TRBD1 (7 bases). Germline CDR1 SGHDT, CDR2 YYEEEE. Trimming took off 0 bases at V and 6 bases at J, with 22 bases between the two ends. The CDR3 sequence is 18 residues long. CDR3 nucleotide sequence: TGTGCCAGCAGCTTGGTTCCAGGGGGGATTCCACCTCTAAACATTCAGTACTTC. This gives the protein CASSLVPGGIPPLNIQYF.

There are a few counts of this clonotype. V gene TRBV6-2 or TRBV6-3 combines with J gene TRBJ2-3; 9 bases agree with TRBD2. Germline V gene data show CDR1 as MNHEY and CDR2 as SVGEGT. The junction had 12 bases not matched to a gene; V was cut back by 8 bases and J by 6 bases. This CDR3 has 15 amino acids. The CDR3 sequence is CASGFSIAGADTQYF. CDR3 nucleotide sequence: TGTGCCAGCGGCTTTTCCATAGCGGGGGCGGATACGCAGTATTTT.

Regarding this clonotype: A much more abundant neighbour one base away suggests this may be a read error. V is TRBV6-2 or TRBV6-3 and J is TRBJ2-5; possible D gene TRBD2, 5 bases. The germline V gene has CDR1 MNHEY and CDR2 SVGEGT. The CDR3 contains 14 residues. The CDR3 sequence is CTSRQAGNQETQYF. The CDR3 DNA follows: TGTACCAGCAGACAAGCCGGGAACCAAGAGACCCAGTACTTC.

This clonotype was found a few times. The chain is built from TRBV20-1 and TRBJ1-6, with D perhaps matching TRBD1 (5 bases). Germline V gene lookup returns CDR1 DFQATT and CDR2 SNEGSKA (reference sequence). The CDR3 extends over 15 amino acids. V lost 1 base and J 6 bases, leaving 13 bases between the germline ends. The CDR3 reads CSARVGTLANSPLHF. DNA of the CDR3: TGCAGTGCTAGAGTAGGGACCCTCGCTAATTCACCCCTCCACTTT.

On this clonotype itself: The junction shows a germline mismatch at one end, possibly a read error. The genes are TRBV7-7 and TRBJ2-7; D gene ambiguous. This CDR3 has 14 residues. CDR1 is SSHAT and CDR2 is FNYEAQ in the germline V gene (reference sequence). CDR3 region: CASSLPLYSYEQYF. CDR3 nucleotide sequence: TGTGCTAGCAGCTTACCCTTATACTCCTACGAGCAGTACTTC.

The chain recombines TRBV4-2 with TRBJ2-5; D possibly corresponds to TRBD2 (6 bases). This CDR3 region has 16 residues. CDR1 and CDR2 (germline): LGHNA, YNFKEQ. V lost 4 bases and J 3 bases, leaving 18 bases between the germline ends. Here the CDR3 reads CASSRDDGRGEETQYF. The DNA of the CDR3 is TGTGCCAGCAGCCGGGACGACGGGAGAGGGGAAGAGACCCAGTACTTC.

The V call is TRBV4-1, the J call TRBJ2-2, with a weak D call TRBD2 (5 bases). There are 17 residues in the CDR3. V lost 3 bases and J lost 2, with 16 bases in between. Germline V CDR1 and CDR2: MGHRA, YSYEKL. Written as DNA, the CDR3 is TGCGCCAGCAGCCAGGAACGGACTGGCTACAACACCGGGGAGCTGTTTTTT. Translating it yields CASSQERTGYNTGELFF.

With respect to this clonotype: One junction end disagrees with the germline gene, perhaps due to a read error. The V call is TRBV6-5, the J call TRBJ2-5; possibly TRBD1 or TRBD2 for D (7 bases each). Germline V gives CDR1 MNHEY, CDR2 SVGAGI. CDR3 length: 14 residues. The DNA for the CDR3 is TGTGTCAGCAGTTCCTACAGGGGAGGGGAGACCCAGTACTTC. It translates to CVSSSYRGGETQYF.

The V call is TRBV6-2 or TRBV6-3, the J call TRBJ2-7; 9 nucleotides agree with TRBD2. The junction had 10 bases not matched to a gene; V was cut back by 4 bases and J by 0 bases. Germline V gene lookup returns CDR1 MNHEY and CDR2 SVGEGT. This CDR3 contains 17 residues. The CDR3 nucleotides read TGTGCCAGCAGTTTCCGGACTAGCGCTTGGAACTCCTACGAGCAGTACTTC. Its translation is CASSFRTSAWNSYEQYF.

This chain connects TRBV29-1 to TRBJ2-5; TRBD2 matches 7 bases. The tail of the sequence fits TRBJ2-7 better, so the J call may be wrong. The CDR3 totals 12 residues. Germline loops: CDR1 SQVTM, CDR2 ANQGSEA. The CDR3: CSVEAGGGEQYF. CDR3 DNA sequence: TGCAGCGTTGAAGCGGGGGGAGGCGAGCAGTACTTC.

The rearrangement uses TRBV27 and TRBJ2-1, with 8 bases fitting TRBD2. V trimming: 5 bases; J trimming: 7 bases; junction bases outside the gene matches: 10. Germline V gene data show CDR1 as MNHEY and CDR2 as SMNVEV (reference sequence). The CDR3 extends over 15 amino acids. This chain's CDR3 is CASSRERGLGNEQFF. DNA of the CDR3: TGTGCCAGCAGTCGTGAGCGGGGGTTAGGTAATGAGCAGTTCTTC.

The chain has TRBV20-1 and TRBJ2-7; 9 bases map to TRBD1. CDR3 length: 13 residues. CDR1 and CDR2 from the germline V gene are DFQATT and SNEGSKA (reference sequence). Losses at the gene ends were 3 bases for V and 3 bases for J; bases not matched to a gene: 3. CDR3 DNA sequence: TGCAGTGCTAGCGGGACAGGGCACTACGAGCAGTACTTC. Translating gives CSASGTGHYEQYF.

This clonotype was seen a few times. V usage is TRBV7-9 and J usage is TRBJ2-3; 8 bases match TRBD2. The V segment lost 5 bases and the J segment 0 bases; nucleotides outside the gene matches: 10. The CDR3 has 17 amino acids. Germline CDR1 SEHNR, CDR2 FQNEAQ (reference sequence). Here the CDR3 DNA reads TGTGCCAGCAGCATATTCGGACTAGCTAATAGCACAGATACGCAGTATTTT. This sequence encodes CASSIFGLANSTDTQYF. Supplemented by reference TRBV7-9 and TRBJ2-3, the full variable domain reads DTGVSQNPRHKITKRGQNVTFRCDPISEHNRLYWYRQTLGQGPEFLTYFQNEAQLEKSRLLSDRFSAERPKGSFSTLEIQRTEQGDSAMYLCASSIFGLANSTDTQYFGPGTRLTVL.

The chain couples TRBV20-1 to TRBJ2-7; 7 nucleotides agree with TRBD1. Per the germline V gene, CDR1 is DFQATT and CDR2 is SNEGSKA (reference sequence). Trimming took 3 bases from V and 5 from J; bases not matched to a gene: 10. CDR3 length equals 14 residues. In nucleotides, the CDR3 is TGCAGTGCTAGGGTGACAGGGAAGGTGGACGAGCAGTACTTC. Amino acids: CSARVTGKVDEQYF.

Comments on this clonotype: The junction departs from germline at one end; a sequencing error may be responsible. This chain uses TRBV18 with TRBJ2-5; 7 bases line up with TRBD1. The CDR3 length is 15 residues. Germline CDR1 KGHSH, CDR2 LQKENI. The CDR3 reads CAGSPQGSFAETQYF. The DNA of the CDR3 is TGTGCCGGCTCACCACAGGGGAGCTTCGCAGAGACCCAGTACTTC.

This clonotype was detected a few times. This chain joins TRBV24-1 and TRBJ2-1; 12 bases align to TRBD1. Germline CDR1 reads KGHDR; CDR2 reads SFDVKD. This CDR3 region has 15 residues. V dropped 7 bases and J dropped 6; count of bases not matched to a gene: 6. CDR3 in amino acids: CATSDRDRGRNEQFF. CDR3 nucleotide sequence: TGTGCCACCAGCGACCGGGACAGGGGGCGCAATGAGCAGTTCTTC.